Listed below are T cell receptor beta chains from one sample, sequenced in a study of blood T cell repertoires in COVID-19. The assay was immunoSEQ multiplex PCR, and TCRdb's table has in-frame clones only and misses some. The table lists about 89,000 clones, about nine tenths of them singletons. The sample taken for sequencing was peripheral blood. The receptors come from a male donor with acute or convalescent COVID-19. Each CDR3 is given with its conserved first and last residue. Fields, in order: clone size, D gene, V gene, J gene, CDR3 DNA, CDR3 protein. A D gene is named only where the DNA matches it firmly. Size tells how often a clone was seen (once, few, many) or the class of an expanded clone, and some rows leave it out.

>.|.|TRBV19|TRBJ1-3
TGTGCCAGCAGCCAGGGGTACTCTGGAAACACCATATATTTT
CASSQGYSGNTIYF
>.|TRBD1|TRBV5-1|TRBJ2-7
TGCGCCAGCAGCCCTGGGACAGGGGGAGTGTACGAGCAGTACTTC
CASSPGTGGVYEQYF
>.|TRBD2|TRBV3-1/TRBV3-2|TRBJ2-2
TGTGCCAGCAGCCAGACGGGACTAGGGGCCGGGGAGCTGTTTTTT
CASSQTGLGAGELFF
>.|.|TRBV10-3|TRBJ2-1
TGTGCCATCAGTGTATTGTCGGGGGGCCACAATGAGCAGTTCTTC
CAISVLSGGHNEQFF
>.|TRBD2|TRBV6-5|TRBJ2-2
TGTGCCAGCAGTCCGGGACTAGCGGGGCCCGGGGAGCTGTTTTTT
CASSPGLAGPGELFF
>.|TRBD1|TRBV2|TRBJ1-5
TGTGCCAGCCCCCGTAGGGGGCACGATCAGCCCCAGCATTTT
CASPRRGHDQPQHF
>.|TRBD1|TRBV29-1|TRBJ1-1
TGCAGCGCCCGGACAGGGGTTACTGAAGCTTTCTTT
CSARTGVTEAFF
>.|.|TRBV10-3|TRBJ2-2
TGTGCCATCAGTGAGTCGGGACAGAACACCGGGGAGCTGTTTTTT
CAISESGQNTGELFF
>.|.|TRBV6-1|TRBJ1-5
TGTGCCAGCAGTGAACTTGGGAGGCGGAATCAGCCCCAGCATTTT
CASSELGRRNQPQHF
>.|.|TRBV9|TRBJ1-1
TGTGCCAGCAGCGTAGTTGTAGGGAGTACTGAAGCTTTCTTT
CASSVVVGSTEAFF
>.|TRBD1|TRBV27|TRBJ1-2
TGTGCCAGCAGTTTAAGGGACAGGGAGGAGGGCTACACCTTC
CASSLRDREEGYTF
>.|.|TRBV5-1|TRBJ1-1
TGCGCCAGCAGCTTCATAAACCTGGCTGGCACTGAAGCTTTCTTT
CASSFINLAGTEAFF
>.|TRBD1|TRBV5-1|TRBJ1-1
TGCGCCAGATTCTGGACAGGGGGCCTGAACACTGAAGCTTTCTTT
CARFWTGGLNTEAFF
>.|TRBD2|TRBV18|TRBJ2-7
TGTGCCAGCTCACCCCGGGGGGAGGGGTACTACGAGCAGTACTTC
CASSPRGEGYYEQYF
>.|TRBD1|TRBV7-9|TRBJ1-1
TGTGCCAGCAACCCCCAGGGGGCCGAGAACACTGAAGCTTTCTTT
CASNPQGAENTEAFF
>.|TRBD1|TRBV5-1|TRBJ1-6
TGCGCCAGCAGCCATACAGACAGGGGGCAATCCTATAATTCACCCCTCCACTTT
CASSHTDRGQSYNSPLHF
>.|.|TRBV9|TRBJ1-2
TGTGCCAGCAGCGTAAGTGCGGGACTTAACTATGGCTACACCTTC
CASSVSAGLNYGYTF
>.|.|TRBV12-3/TRBV12-4|TRBJ1-5
TGTGCCAGCAGTTTACAGGGGCGTCAGCCCCAGCATTTT
CASSLQGRQPQHF
>.|.|TRBV29-1|TRBJ1-1
TGCAGCTCGGGGCAGGGTGGCCCTGAAGCTTTCTTT
CSSGQGGPEAFF
>.|TRBD1|TRBV9|TRBJ2-3
TGTGCCAGCAGCGCCCGGACAGGGTCGACAGATACGCAGTATTTT
CASSARTGSTDTQYF
>few|.|TRBV7-2|TRBJ1-1
TGTGCCAGCAGCTTAAATCTGGGCGGGGGAACTGAAGCTTTCTTT
CASSLNLGGGTEAFF
>.|TRBD1|TRBV5-5|TRBJ1-5
TGTGCCAGCAGTTTGGGACAGGGGGACAATCAGCCCCAGCATTTT
CASSLGQGDNQPQHF
>few|.|TRBV9|TRBJ2-3
TGTGCCAGCAGCGCCACCCTTCCCGACCTAGCGACCGGGCTGAGCACAGATACGCAGTATTTT
CASSATLPDLATGLSTDTQYF
>.|.|TRBV18|TRBJ1-6
TGTGCCAGCTCACCTCTCCCGACAGGAGAGGTGGCGAATTCACCCCTCCACTTT
CASSPLPTGEVANSPLHF
>.|TRBD1|TRBV6-1|TRBJ2-4
TGTGCCAGCAGTGAGGGGCCGGGACAGGGGACCGACATTCAGTACTTC
CASSEGPGQGTDIQYF
>.|TRBD2|TRBV10-2|TRBJ2-1
TGCGCCAGCAGTTCCGGGACTAGTTATGGTGAGCAGTTCTTC
CASSSGTSYGEQFF
>.|TRBD1|TRBV6-5|TRBJ2-7
TGTGCCAGCAGTTTGGGACAGGGGCAAGACGAGCAGTACTTC
CASSLGQGQDEQYF
>.|.|TRBV5-1|TRBJ2-2
TGCGCCAGCAGCTTTTCGTGGGAGCGGGGGGAGCTGTTTTTT
CASSFSWERGELFF
>.|.|TRBV2|TRBJ1-2
TGTGCCAGCAGAATAGACACCTATGGCTACACCTTC
CASRIDTYGYTF
>.|.|TRBV6-5|TRBJ2-5
TGTGCCAGCAGGAGAGGCACAGGGCCTCAAGTGACCCAGTACTTC
CASRRGTGPQVTQYF
>.|.|TRBV7-9|TRBJ1-4
TGTGCCAGCAGCCGCTCCGATACGGGGGATGAAAAACTGTTTTTT
CASSRSDTGDEKLFF
>once|.|TRBV12-3/TRBV12-4|TRBJ2-1
TGTGCCAGCAGACCACAGGACTACAATGAGCAGTTCTTC
CASRPQDYNEQFF
>few|TRBD1|TRBV27|TRBJ1-2
TGTGCCAGCAGTAAGGGGACAGGGGGCAACTATGGCTACACCTTC
CASSKGTGGNYGYTF
>.|.|TRBV28|TRBJ2-3
TGTGCCAGCACCGGCCAGGGGTCCACAGATACGCAGTATTTT
CASTGQGSTDTQYF
>.|TRBD1|TRBV5-1|TRBJ1-1
TGCGCCAGCAGCGGGGGACAGGAGACTGAAGCTTTCTTT
CASSGGQETEAFF
>.|TRBD1|TRBV6-6|TRBJ2-7
TGTGCCAGCACACGACAGGGGGCGAGGGAGCAGTACTTC
CASTRQGAREQYF
>once|.|TRBV19|TRBJ1-2
TGTGCCAGTACCGAACGGGGAAACTATGGCTACACCTTC
CASTERGNYGYTF
>once|TRBD1|TRBV11-3|TRBJ2-7
TGTGCCAGCAGCCCGGGACAGGGCACCTACGAGCAGTACTTC
CASSPGQGTYEQYF
>.|.|TRBV19|TRBJ1-6
TGTGCCAGTAGTAACCGGGACGGGGGGAATTCACCCCTCCACTTT
CASSNRDGGNSPLHF
>.|.|TRBV12-3/TRBV12-4|TRBJ2-5
TGTGCCAGCAGTTTAGGGAGGGCAGAGACCCAGTACTTC
CASSLGRAETQYF
>.|.|TRBV5-1|TRBJ2-7
TGCGCCAGCAGCTTGGTGCAGGGAACCTACGAGCAGTACTTC
CASSLVQGTYEQYF
>.|TRBD1|TRBV28|TRBJ2-5
TGTGCCAGCAGTATGCACAGGGGTCAAGAGACCCAGTACTTC
CASSMHRGQETQYF
>once|.|TRBV19|TRBJ1-5
TGTGCCAGTAGTATAGAAGACAGGAACAATCAGCCCCAGCATTTT
CASSIEDRNNQPQHF